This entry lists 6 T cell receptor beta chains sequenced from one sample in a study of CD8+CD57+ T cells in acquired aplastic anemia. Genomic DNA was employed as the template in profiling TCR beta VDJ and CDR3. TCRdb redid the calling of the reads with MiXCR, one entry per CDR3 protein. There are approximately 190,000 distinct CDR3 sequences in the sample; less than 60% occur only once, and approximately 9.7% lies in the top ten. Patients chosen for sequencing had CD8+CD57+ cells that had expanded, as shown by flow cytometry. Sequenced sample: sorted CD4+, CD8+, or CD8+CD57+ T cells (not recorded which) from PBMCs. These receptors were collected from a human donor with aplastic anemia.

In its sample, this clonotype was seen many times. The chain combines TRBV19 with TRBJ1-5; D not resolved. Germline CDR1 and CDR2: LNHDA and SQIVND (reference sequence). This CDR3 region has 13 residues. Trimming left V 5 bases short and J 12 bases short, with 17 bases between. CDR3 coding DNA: TGTGCCAGTAGTCGAACCAACTCCCCGAGCCAGCATTTT. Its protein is CASSRTNSPSQHF.

The DNA for the CDR3 is TGTGCCAGCAGCACCCGGACAGGGGGAAGCTATGGCTACACCTTC. It specifies CASSTRTGGSYGYTF. The chain couples TRBV9 to TRBJ1-2, with 10 bases fitting TRBD1. V lost 4 bases to trimming and J lost 4 bases; unmatched junction nucleotides: 7. This CDR3 region has 15 residues. Germline lookup yields CDR1 SGDLS and CDR2 YYNGEE.

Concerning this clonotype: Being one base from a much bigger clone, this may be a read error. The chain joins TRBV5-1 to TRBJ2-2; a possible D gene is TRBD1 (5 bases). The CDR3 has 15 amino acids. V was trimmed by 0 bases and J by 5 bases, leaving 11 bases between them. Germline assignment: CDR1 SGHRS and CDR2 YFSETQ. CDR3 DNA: TGCGCCAGCAGCTTGGTTCAGGGAACGACCGGGGAGCTGTTTTTT. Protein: CASSLVQGTTGELFF.

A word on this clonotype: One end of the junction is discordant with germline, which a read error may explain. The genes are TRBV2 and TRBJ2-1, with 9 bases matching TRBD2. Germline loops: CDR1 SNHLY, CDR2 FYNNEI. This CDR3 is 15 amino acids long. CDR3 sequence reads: CASSGMTSGYNGQFF. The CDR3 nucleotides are TGTGCCAGCAGTGGCATGACTAGCGGTTACAATGGGCAGTTCTTC.

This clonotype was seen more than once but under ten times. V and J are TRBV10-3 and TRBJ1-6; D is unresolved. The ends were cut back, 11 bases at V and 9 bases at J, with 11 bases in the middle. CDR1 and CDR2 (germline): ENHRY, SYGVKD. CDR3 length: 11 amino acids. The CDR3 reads CAGGVGSPLHF. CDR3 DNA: TGTGCCGGTGGGGTGGGTTCACCCCTCCACTTT.

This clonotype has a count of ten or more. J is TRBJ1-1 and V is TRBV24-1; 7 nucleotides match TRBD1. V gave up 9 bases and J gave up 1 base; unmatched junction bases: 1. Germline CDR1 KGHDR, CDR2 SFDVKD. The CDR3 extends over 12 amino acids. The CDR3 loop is CATRDRNTEAFF. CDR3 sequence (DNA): TGTGCCACCCGGGACAGGAACACTGAAGCTTTCTTT.